This TCR beta chain was sequenced in a study of cytomegalovirus exposure and HLA in healthy donors. Overall study: Most donors, 70% to 85% of a few hundred genotyped, fell in the Caucasian-associated ancestry cluster.

Unmatched junction bases numbered 6, after V lost 4 bases and J lost 4 bases. This CDR3 is 14 amino acids long. Germline V lookup: CDR1 SGHRS, CDR2 YFSETQ. The PCR contained 60 Vbeta and 13 Jbeta primers. Sequencing was performed with immunoSEQ multiplex PCR; in TCRdb, only in-frame clones are kept and a portion is missing. The sample has some 87,000 clones, under 85% seen once; the top ten hold about 7%. Sequencing used PBMCs. This chain uses TRBV5-1 with TRBJ2-3, with 7 nucleotides matching TRBD2. The sequence was obtained from a man aged 50 to 59 in good health and CMV-seropositive. CDR3 sequence reads: CASSRTSLADTQYF. Here the CDR3 DNA reads TGCGCCAGCAGCAGGACTAGTTTGGCAGATACGCAGTATTTT.